Below are 14 T cell receptor beta chains sequenced from a single sample in a study of T cells in Graves' hyperthyroidism and ophthalmopathy. TCR beta CDR3 sequences were amplified from RNA transcripts. First-round RT-PCR targeting the TCR CDR3 was performed with the HTBI primer set. TCRdb reanalysed the multiplex PCR reads using MiXCR and keeps one entry per CDR3 protein. The table has about 640,000 distinct CDR3 sequences, less than 25% seen once. Sequencing was done on a sample of blood. These receptors were obtained from a man younger than 40 with Graves' ophthalmopathy.

This clonotype appeared many times. The rearrangement uses TRBV3-1 and TRBJ2-7; D is undetermined. This CDR3 is built from 12 residues. V lost 4 bases and J 6 bases, leaving 10 bases between the germline ends. Germline loops: CDR1 LGHDT, CDR2 YNNKEL (reference sequence). The CDR3 loop is CASSPPIGEQYF. The CDR3 DNA reads TGTGCCAGCAGCCCTCCCATCGGCGAGCAGTACTTC.

This clonotype has ten or more counts. The CDR3 sequence: CASRTSGQETQYF. The CDR3 nucleotides read TGTGCCAGTCGGACTAGCGGACAAGAGACCCAGTACTTC. The chain carries TRBV6-2 or TRBV6-3 and TRBJ2-5; 10 positions match TRBD2. The CDR3 runs 13 residues. In germline, CDR1 is MNHEY, CDR2 SVGEGT. V lost 9 bases, J lost 2 bases, and 3 bases stayed unmatched.

This clonotype was found a few times. The chain employs TRBV30 and TRBJ1-1, with 8 bases lining up with TRBD1. Trimming cost V 2 bases and J 4 bases; bases outside gene matches: 3. Germline CDR1 and CDR2: GTSNPN and SVGIG (reference sequence). CDR3 length: 13 residues. CDR3 amino acids: CAWSNTGGTEAFF. In DNA form, the CDR3 reads TGTGCCTGGAGTAACACAGGGGGCACTGAAGCTTTCTTT.

The genes are TRBV20-1 and TRBJ2-7; D remains unclear. V was shortened by 3 bases and J by 3 bases, with 6 bases between the two germline ends. The V gene's germline CDR1 is DFQATT and CDR2 SNEGSKA (reference sequence). This CDR3 comprises 11 residues. CDR3 residues: CSASSVYEQYF. CDR3 DNA sequence: TGCAGTGCTAGCTCGGTCTACGAGCAGTACTTC.

This clonotype was recorded at least ten times. This chain joins TRBV3-1 and TRBJ2-3; D call uncertain. CDR3 length: 15 amino acids. V lost 0 bases and J 2 bases, leaving 9 bases between the germline ends. Germline V gene lookup returns CDR1 LGHDT and CDR2 YNNKEL (reference sequence). The CDR3 nucleotides are TGTGCCAGCAGCCAAGATACGTGGGTCACAGATACGCAGTATTTT. Residues: CASSQDTWVTDTQYF.

This clonotype has ten or more counts. This rearrangement joins TRBV3-1 to TRBJ1-2; D is unclear. Per the germline V gene, CDR1 is LGHDT and CDR2 is YNNKEL (reference sequence). The CDR3 spans 15 residues. The germline V and J ends were trimmed by 1 base and 2 bases, with 11 bases remaining between them. CDR3 DNA: TGTGCCAGCAGCCAAGGGTTCCGCACGAACTATGGCTACACCTTC. Its protein product is CASSQGFRTNYGYTF.

This chain joins TRBV28 and TRBJ1-5; 9 bases agree with TRBD1. Looked up from germline, CDR1 is MDHEN and CDR2 is SYDVKM. The CDR3 has 14 amino acids. V shed 7 bases, J shed 6 bases, and the junction held 7 bases outside the gene matches. The CDR3 region is CASNYRGLGQPQHF. The DNA for the CDR3 is TGTGCCAGCAACTACAGGGGGCTGGGTCAGCCCCAGCATTTT. Together with reference TRBV28 and TRBJ1-5, the CDR3 gives the full variable domain: DVKVTQSSRYLVKRTGEKVFLECVQDMDHENMFWYRQDPGLGLRLIYFSYDVKMKEKGDIPEGYSVSREKKERFSLILESASTNQTSMYLCASNYRGLGQPQHFGDGTRLSIL.

This clonotype has a handful of counts. This chain connects TRBV19 to TRBJ2-1; TRBD1 agrees at 9 bases. The CDR3 spans 15 residues. V lost 5 bases, J lost 3 bases, and 5 bases stayed unmatched. Germline-derived CDR1 and CDR2 are LNHDA and SQIVND (reference sequence). CDR3 in amino acids: CASSAGTGSYNEQFF. In DNA, the CDR3 is TGTGCCAGTAGTGCCGGGACAGGGAGCTACAATGAGCAGTTCTTC.

As concerns this clonotype: Compared with germline, one end of the junction differs, possibly owing to a read error. The V and J genes are TRBV5-1 and TRBJ1-2; a possible D gene is TRBD1 (5 bases). CDR3 size: 12 residues. Germline CDR1 is SGHRS and CDR2 is YFSETQ. DNA for the CDR3: TGTGCCAGCAGCTTGGAAGGGGCTGACTACACCTTC. It codes for CASSLEGADYTF.

In its sample, this clonotype was seen many times. The chain combines TRBV11-3 with TRBJ2-7; 12 nucleotides match TRBD2. V was pared by 4 bases and J by 5 bases, with 3 bases of the junction left unmatched. Looked up from germline, CDR1 is SGHNT and CDR2 is YENEEA. The CDR3 sequence is 14 residues long. This CDR3 reads CASSSSGREDEQYF. CDR3 nucleotides: TGTGCCAGCAGCTCTAGCGGGAGGGAGGACGAGCAGTACTTC.

The DNA for the CDR3 is TGTGCCAGCCGGGACTTAACCTACGAGCAGTACTTC. This translates into CASRDLTYEQYF. The chain joins TRBV6-1 to TRBJ2-7, with D perhaps TRBD2 (6 bases). CDR1 and CDR2 from the germline V gene are MNHNS and SASEGT. The CDR3 has 12 residues. The V end was cut by 8 bases, the J end by 2 bases, with 10 bases between.

Ten or more counts support this clonotype. The chain's CDR3 is CASSQRLAGESGANVLTF. The CDR3 DNA reads as TGTGCCAGCAGCCAGCGACTAGCGGGAGAATCTGGGGCCAACGTCCTGACTTTC. The gene calls are TRBV7-8 and TRBJ2-6; TRBD2 aligns across 12 bases. This CDR3 comprises 18 residues. The trim removed 5 bases at V and 1 base at J, leaving 6 bases unmatched. Germline V gene lookup returns CDR1 SGHVS and CDR2 FQNEAQ.

This clonotype was picked up a small number of times. The J gene is TRBJ2-7, the V gene TRBV6-1; 9 positions agree with TRBD2. Trimming at V came to 5 bases and at J to 3 bases, leaving 8 bases not matched to a gene. The CDR3 runs to 15 residues. Germline V gives CDR1 MNHNS, CDR2 SASEGT. The CDR3 DNA reads as TGTGCCAGCAGTTCGGAGACTAGCGGCAGCTACGAGCAGTACTTC. Amino acid sequence: CASSSETSGSYEQYF.

Note on this clonotype: A read error is possible here, since a much larger clone lies one base away. No conserved phenylalanine or tryptophan ends this CDR3, so it is likely a read error. The chain couples TRBV27 to TRBJ1-1; D not resolved. The ends were cut back, 1 base at V and 3 bases at J, with 9 bases in the middle. The CDR3 covers 14 residues. CDR1 MNHEY and CDR2 SMNVEV come from the germline V gene (reference sequence). The DNA of the CDR3 is TGTGCCAGCAGTTTATACCCGGGGTACACTGAAGCTTTCCTT. It translates to CASSLYPGYTEAFL.